Shown below are 17 T cell receptor beta chains from a single sample sequenced in a study of a mutant IDH1 vaccine in newly diagnosed glioma. Their antigen targets remain unknown. Sample time point: week 5, during vaccination. In the vaccine, a single dose held 300 ug of the mutant IDH1 20-mer peptide, along with topical imiquimod. This table comes from immunoSEQ multiplex PCR, and its TCRdb copy is limited to in-frame clones, with some not included. The table includes around 36,000 clones, approximately 90% detected once. The sequencing used PBMCs, collected from a glioma patient whose treatment included an IDH1 peptide vaccine. The receptors derive from a man aged 45 to 65 with glioma.

This chain uses TRBV18 with TRBJ1-4; tentative D call: TRBD1 (5 bases). V lost 2 bases, J lost 5 bases, and 15 bases lay in between. This CDR3 has 16 residues. Germline CDR1 reads KGHSH; CDR2 reads LQKENI. CDR3 DNA sequence: TGTGCCAGCTCACCAAATCCCGGGACTTCGAATGAAAAACTGTTTTTT. Protein: CASSPNPGTSNEKLFF.

J is TRBJ2-5 and V is TRBV7-2, with D possibly being TRBD2 (5 bases). The CDR3 has 15 residues. Looked up from germline, CDR1 is SGHTA and CDR2 is FQGNSA. Trimming pared 5 bases from V and 11 bases from J, leaving 24 bases between. The CDR3 reads CASSRPDRWGAGQYF. In nucleotides, the CDR3 is TGTGCCAGCAGCCGCCCGGACCGGTGGGGAGCCGGGCAGTACTTC.

This clone was counted once. The chain is built from TRBV4-3 and TRBJ2-1; 10 bases map to TRBD1. The V gene's germline CDR1 is LGHNA and CDR2 YSLEER. This CDR3 spans 19 amino acids. V lost 1 base, J lost 6 bases, and 15 bases stayed unmatched. The CDR3 sequence: CASSQAYVSRDRGPNEQFF. In DNA, the CDR3 is TGCGCCAGCAGCCAAGCGTACGTCTCGCGGGACAGGGGCCCCAATGAGCAGTTCTTC.

V is TRBV10-2 and J is TRBJ2-3; tentative D call: TRBD2 (6 bases). Germline-derived CDR1 and CDR2 are WSHSY and SAAADI. Between the trimmed V and J ends, which lost 3 bases and 3 bases, there was a span of 10 bases. This CDR3 comprises 14 residues. As DNA, the CDR3 is TGCGCCAGCAGTGAAAGTCGGGGGACAGATACGCAGTATTTT. Protein sequence: CASSESRGTDTQYF.

The chain couples TRBV9 to TRBJ1-1; a weak D match, TRBD1 (5 bases). There are 17 residues in the CDR3. V lost 4 bases and J 3 bases, leaving 22 bases between the germline ends. CDR1 SGDLS and CDR2 YYNGEE come from the germline V gene. The CDR3 protein is CASSPRSAVGGYTEAFF. CDR3 DNA sequence: TGTGCCAGCAGCCCCAGGTCGGCGGTTGGGGGTTACACTGAAGCTTTCTTT.

The chain employs TRBV27 and TRBJ2-7; D is possibly TRBD1 (5 bases). The germline gives CDR1 MNHEY, CDR2 SMNVEV (reference sequence). V was clipped by 0 bases and J by 5 bases, with 14 bases between them. This CDR3 is built from 15 residues. CDR3 in DNA: TGTGCCAGCAGTTTATCGATCGGACATCTTAACGAGCAGTACTTC. It encodes CASSLSIGHLNEQYF.

The chain has TRBV5-6 and TRBJ1-1; D gene unclear. Germline-derived CDR1 and CDR2 are SGHDT and YYEEEE. Trimming shortened V by 0 bases and J by 0 bases, and 12 bases separated the two germline ends. This CDR3 region has 16 residues. CDR3 DNA sequence: TGTGCCAGCAGCTTGGGAGGCAGACCCCTGAACACTGAAGCTTTCTTT. Its protein product is CASSLGGRPLNTEAFF.

The chain employs TRBV19 and TRBJ1-6; D ambiguous. Germline V gene lookup returns CDR1 LNHDA and CDR2 SQIVND (reference sequence). There are 15 residues in the CDR3. Trimming stripped 0 bases from V and 7 bases from J, with 10 bases between. CDR3 sequence reads: CASSIDRTENSPLHF. CDR3 nucleotides: TGTGCCAGTAGTATAGACAGGACTGAAAATTCACCCCTCCACTTT. Full variable domain (outside the CDR3, taken from reference TRBV19 and TRBJ1-6): DGGITQSPKYLFRKEGQNVTLSCEQNLNHDAMYWYRQDPGQGLRLIYYSQIVNDFQKGDIAEGYSVSREKKESFPLTVTSAQKNPTAFYLCASSIDRTENSPLHFGNGTRLTVT.

This chain joins TRBV25-1 and TRBJ2-5; D possibly corresponds to TRBD1 (6 bases). The assigned J gene may be wrong: the sequence end matches TRBJ2-7 better. From germline, CDR1 is MGHDK and CDR2 SYGVNS. CDR3 size: 14 residues. DNA of the CDR3: TGTGCCAGCAGTCCCAAGGGACACCGCTACGAGCAGTACTTC. The encoded protein is CASSPKGHRYEQYF.

The chain combines TRBV4-3 with TRBJ1-2; no definite D call. The CDR3 spans 16 residues. V lost 0 bases and J lost 0, with 11 bases in between. CDR1 and CDR2 (germline): LGHNA, YSLEER. The CDR3: CASSQDPGRANYGYTF. CDR3 coding DNA: TGCGCCAGCAGCCAAGATCCCGGGCGAGCTAACTATGGCTACACCTTC.

The chain couples TRBV10-3 to TRBJ1-1; 8 bases are shared with TRBD1. The CDR3 totals 14 residues. The germline V gene encodes CDR1 ENHRY and CDR2 SYGVKD. Trimming removed 8 bases from V and 1 base from J; junction bases left unmatched: 6. The CDR3 reads CAIGQGERNTEAFF. Here the CDR3 DNA reads TGTGCCATCGGACAGGGCGAGAGGAACACTGAAGCTTTCTTT.

The chain carries TRBV5-1 and TRBJ1-2; D gene uncertain. Trimming removed 3 bases from V and 2 bases from J, with 17 bases in between. This CDR3 spans 16 amino acids. Germline assignment: CDR1 SGHRS and CDR2 YFSETQ. CDR3 amino acids: CASSSQTGRVNYGYTF. CDR3 coding DNA: TGCGCCAGCAGCTCCCAGACCGGTCGGGTGAACTATGGCTACACCTTC. Using reference TRBV5-1 and TRBJ1-2 for the parts outside the CDR3, the full variable domain is KAGVTQTPRYLIKTRGQQVTLSCSPISGHRSVSWYQQTPGQGLQFLFEYFSETQRNKGNFPGRFSGRQFSNSRSEMNVSTLELGDSALYLCASSSQTGRVNYGYTFGSGTRLTVV.

This chain joins TRBV28 and TRBJ2-7; 8 bases line up with TRBD1. The V segment lost 2 bases and the J segment 3 bases; nucleotides outside the gene matches: 6. CDR3 size: 15 residues. Germline V CDR1 and CDR2: MDHEN, SYDVKM. The CDR3 coding sequence is TGTGCCAGCAGTTTAGCCCCGGGACAGGACTACGAGCAGTACTTC. As protein: CASSLAPGQDYEQYF.

The chain combines TRBV6-5 with TRBJ1-5; D not certain. This CDR3 has 13 amino acids. V lost 2 bases, J lost 7 bases, and 9 bases lay in between. Germline V gene lookup returns CDR1 MNHEY and CDR2 SVGAGI. The CDR3: CASSYQREQPQHF. The CDR3 DNA reads TGTGCCAGCAGTTACCAGAGGGAACAGCCCCAGCATTTT.

The rearrangement uses TRBV29-1 and TRBJ1-2; 7 bases align to TRBD1. Germline assignment: CDR1 SQVTM and CDR2 ANQGSEA. CDR3 length equals 12 residues. Trimming removed 3 bases from V and 8 bases from J; junction bases left unmatched: 6. The CDR3 sequence is CSVDEGARGYTF. In DNA, the CDR3 is TGCAGCGTTGACGAGGGGGCACGCGGCTACACCTTC.

This chain links TRBV2 with TRBJ2-2; a possible D gene is TRBD1 (6 bases). Trimming shortened V by 6 bases and J by 5 bases, and 13 bases separated the two germline ends. Germline V lookup: CDR1 SNHLY, CDR2 FYNNEI. This CDR3 is built from 14 residues. CDR3 loop: CASRNRVGTGELFF. The DNA of the CDR3 is TGTGCCAGCAGAAACAGGGTAGGAACCGGGGAGCTGTTTTTT. Full variable domain (outside the CDR3, taken from reference TRBV2 and TRBJ2-2): EPEVTQTPSHQVTQMGQEVILRCVPISNHLYFYWYRQILGQKVEFLVSFYNNEISEKSEIFDDQFSVERPDGSNFTLKIRSTKLEDSAMYFCASRNRVGTGELFFGEGSRLTVL.

V and J are TRBV5-4 and TRBJ1-4; D remains unclear. The germline CDR1 and CDR2 sequences are SGHNT and YYREEE (reference sequence). This CDR3 contains 14 residues. Trimming stripped 3 bases from V and 6 bases from J, with 12 bases between. The CDR3 here is CASSSTLSHEKLFF. The CDR3 nucleotides read TGTGCCAGCAGCTCTACGCTGTCCCATGAAAAACTGTTTTTT.